The present T cell receptor (beta chain) was sequenced within a study of OX40 agonist ivuxolimab in advanced cancers. About the research overall: People in dose escalation had one of these cancers: hepatocellular carcinoma, melanoma, renal cell or head and neck cancer.

Generated by immunoSEQ multiplex PCR, the TCRdb table keeps only in-frame clones and is missing some. Here the sample spans around 80,000 clones, approximately 79% being singletons. With V trimmed by 7 bases and J by 4 bases, 14 bases remained unmatched. The germline CDR1 and CDR2 sequences are MDHEN and SYDVKM. The CDR3 loop spans 17 amino acids. The sequence derives from an adult with an advanced solid tumor such as melanoma, head and neck, liver or kidney cancer. The chain recombines TRBV28 with TRBJ1-5, with 9 positions matching TRBD1. The sample consisted of CD4+ or CD8+ T cells sorted from blood, taken in a trial of the OX40 agonist ivuxolimab. The CDR3 here is CASTLGDRVLANQPQHF. CDR3 DNA: TGTGCCAGCACCTTGGGGGACAGGGTCCTAGCAAATCAGCCCCAGCATTTT.